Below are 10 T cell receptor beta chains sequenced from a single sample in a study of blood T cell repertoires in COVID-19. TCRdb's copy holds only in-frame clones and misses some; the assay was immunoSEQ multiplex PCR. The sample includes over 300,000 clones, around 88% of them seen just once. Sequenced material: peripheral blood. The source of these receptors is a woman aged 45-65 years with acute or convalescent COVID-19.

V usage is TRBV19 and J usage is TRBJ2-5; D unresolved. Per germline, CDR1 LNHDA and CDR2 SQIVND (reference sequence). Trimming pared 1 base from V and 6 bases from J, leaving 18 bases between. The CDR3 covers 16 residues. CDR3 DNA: TGTGCCAGTAGTATAGTGTCCCCCGCTGGTAGAAAGACCCAGTACTTC. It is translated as CASSIVSPAGRKTQYF.

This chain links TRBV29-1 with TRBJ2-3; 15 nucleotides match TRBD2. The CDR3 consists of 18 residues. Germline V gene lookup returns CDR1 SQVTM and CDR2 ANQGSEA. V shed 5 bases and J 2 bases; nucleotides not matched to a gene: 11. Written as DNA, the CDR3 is TGCAGCGTTCGGGGACTAGCGGGAGGAGGGGGTATCACAGATACGCAGTATTTT. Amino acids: CSVRGLAGGGGITDTQYF.

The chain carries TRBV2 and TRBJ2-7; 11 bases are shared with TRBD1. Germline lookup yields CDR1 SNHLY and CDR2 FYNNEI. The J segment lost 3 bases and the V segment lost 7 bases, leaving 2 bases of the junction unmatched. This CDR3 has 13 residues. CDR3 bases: TGTGCCAGCACTGGGACAGGGGGCTACGAGCAGTACTTC. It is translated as CASTGTGGYEQYF.

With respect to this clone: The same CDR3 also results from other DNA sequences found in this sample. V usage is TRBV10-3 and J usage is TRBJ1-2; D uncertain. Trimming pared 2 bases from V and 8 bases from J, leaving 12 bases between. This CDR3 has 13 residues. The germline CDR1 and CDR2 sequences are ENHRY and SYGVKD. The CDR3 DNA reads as TGTGCCATCAGTGAGAGTGGCGGGTCGGGCTACACCTTC. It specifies CAISESGGSGYTF.

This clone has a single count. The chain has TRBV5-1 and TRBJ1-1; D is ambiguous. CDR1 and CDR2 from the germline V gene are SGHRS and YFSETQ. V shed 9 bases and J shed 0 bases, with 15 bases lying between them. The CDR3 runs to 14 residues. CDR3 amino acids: CATRFDGLNTEAFF. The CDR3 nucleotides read TGCGCCACCCGCTTCGACGGGTTGAACACTGAAGCTTTCTTT.

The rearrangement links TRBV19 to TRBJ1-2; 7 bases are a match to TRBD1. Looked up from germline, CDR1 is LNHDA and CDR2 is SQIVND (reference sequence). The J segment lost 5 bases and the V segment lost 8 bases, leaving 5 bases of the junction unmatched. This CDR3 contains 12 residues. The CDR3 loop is CASEGRGYGYTF. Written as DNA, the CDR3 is TGTGCCAGTGAGGGCAGGGGGTATGGCTACACCTTC.

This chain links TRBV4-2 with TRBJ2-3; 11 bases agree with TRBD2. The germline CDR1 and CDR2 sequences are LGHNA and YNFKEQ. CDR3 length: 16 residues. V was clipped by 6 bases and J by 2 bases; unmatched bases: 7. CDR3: CASRAGLADLTDTQYF. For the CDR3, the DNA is TGTGCCAGCAGGGCGGGACTAGCGGATCTCACAGATACGCAGTATTTT.

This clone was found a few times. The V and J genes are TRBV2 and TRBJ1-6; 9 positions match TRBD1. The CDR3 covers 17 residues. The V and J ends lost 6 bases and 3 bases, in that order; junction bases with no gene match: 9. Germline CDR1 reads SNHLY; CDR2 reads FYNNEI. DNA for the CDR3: TGTGCCAGCAGGCTAAGGACAGGGGCGGACTATAATTCACCCCTCCACTTT. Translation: CASRLRTGADYNSPLHF. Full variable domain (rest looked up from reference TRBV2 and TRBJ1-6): EPEVTQTPSHQVTQMGQEVILRCVPISNHLYFYWYRQILGQKVEFLVSFYNNEISEKSEIFDDQFSVERPDGSNFTLKIRSTKLEDSAMYFCASRLRTGADYNSPLHFGNGTRLTVT.

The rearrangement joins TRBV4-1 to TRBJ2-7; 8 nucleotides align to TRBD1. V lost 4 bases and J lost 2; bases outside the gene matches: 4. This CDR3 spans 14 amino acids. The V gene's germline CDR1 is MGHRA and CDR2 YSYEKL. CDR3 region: CASSLDREAYEQYF. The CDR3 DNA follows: TGCGCCAGCAGCCTGGACAGGGAAGCCTACGAGCAGTACTTC.

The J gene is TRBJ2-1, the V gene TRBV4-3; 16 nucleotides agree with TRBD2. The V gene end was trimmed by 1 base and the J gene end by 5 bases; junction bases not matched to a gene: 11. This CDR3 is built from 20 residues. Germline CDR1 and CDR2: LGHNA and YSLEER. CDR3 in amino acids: CASSQASPGLAGGPNNEQFF. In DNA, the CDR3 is TGCGCCAGCAGCCAAGCTAGTCCGGGACTAGCGGGAGGGCCCAACAATGAGCAGTTCTTC.